The table lists the clone carrying this T cell receptor (beta chain) with a count of one. Compared with germline, one end of the junction differs, possibly owing to a read error. This record belongs to a study of T cells in Graves' hyperthyroidism and ophthalmopathy. RNA transcripts provided the source from which TCR beta CDR3 regions were amplified. HTBI primers were used for first-round RT-PCR of the TCR CDR3. TCRdb reprocessed the multiplex PCR reads via MiXCR and lists one record per CDR3 protein. The table includes some 320,000 distinct CDR3 sequences, roughly 15% detected once. Germline loops: CDR1 DFQATT, CDR2 SNEGSKA (reference sequence). This CDR3 region has 14 residues.

The sequenced sample was blood. The genes are TRBV20-1 and TRBJ2-2; the D gene is possibly TRBD2 (6 bases). The sequence came from a woman aged 35 to 49 with Graves' ophthalmopathy. CDR3 residues: CGAIRLTGAGELFF. The DNA for the CDR3 is TGCGGTGCTATCCGGTTAACGGGAGCCGGGGAGCTGTTTTTT.